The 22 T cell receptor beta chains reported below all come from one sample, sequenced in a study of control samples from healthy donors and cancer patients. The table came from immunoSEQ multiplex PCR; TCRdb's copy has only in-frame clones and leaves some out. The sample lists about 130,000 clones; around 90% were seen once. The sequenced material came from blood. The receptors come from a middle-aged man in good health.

The CDR3 sequence is CASSLAGGPDTQYF. CDR3 coding DNA: TGTGCCAGCAGTCTAGCGGGGGGGCCGGATACGCAGTATTTT. The chain joins TRBV6-2 or TRBV6-3 to TRBJ2-3, with TRBD2 matching 12 bases. This CDR3 is 14 amino acids long. Germline CDR1 is MNHEY and CDR2 is SVGEGT. Trimming removed 5 bases from V and 6 bases from J; junction bases left unmatched: 3.

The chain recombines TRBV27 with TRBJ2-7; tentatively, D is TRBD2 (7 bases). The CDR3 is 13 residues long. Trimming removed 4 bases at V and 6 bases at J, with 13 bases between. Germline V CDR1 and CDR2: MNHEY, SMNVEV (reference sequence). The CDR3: CASSSGGMGEQYF. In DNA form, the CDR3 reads TGTGCCAGCAGTTCGGGGGGCATGGGCGAGCAGTACTTC.

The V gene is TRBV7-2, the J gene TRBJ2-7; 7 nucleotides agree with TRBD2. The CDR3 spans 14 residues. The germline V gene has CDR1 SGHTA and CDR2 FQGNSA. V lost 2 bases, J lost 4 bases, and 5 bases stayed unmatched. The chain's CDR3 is CASSLSPGGYEQYF. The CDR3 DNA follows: TGTGCCAGCAGCTTATCCCCCGGGGGGTACGAGCAGTACTTC.

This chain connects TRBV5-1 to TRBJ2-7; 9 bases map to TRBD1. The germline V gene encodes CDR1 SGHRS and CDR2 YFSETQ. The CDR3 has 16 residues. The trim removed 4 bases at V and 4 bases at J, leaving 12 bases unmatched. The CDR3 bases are TGCGCCAGCAGCCTAACCTCGGGACAGGGCCTATACGAGCAGTACTTC. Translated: CASSLTSGQGLYEQYF.

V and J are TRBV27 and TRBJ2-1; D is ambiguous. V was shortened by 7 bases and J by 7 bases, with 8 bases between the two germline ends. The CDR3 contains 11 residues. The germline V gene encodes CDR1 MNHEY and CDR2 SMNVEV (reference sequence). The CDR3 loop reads CASNWGNEQFF. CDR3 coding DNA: TGTGCCAGCAATTGGGGAAATGAGCAGTTCTTC.

This chain's CDR3 is CASSLDYGETQYF. CDR3 DNA: TGCGCCAGCAGCTTGGATTACGGGGAGACCCAGTACTTC. This chain links TRBV5-1 with TRBJ2-5; D remains ambiguous. The germline CDR1 and CDR2 sequences are SGHRS and YFSETQ. V was pared by 0 bases and J by 5 bases, with 8 bases between. The CDR3 loop spans 13 amino acids. Using reference TRBV5-1 and TRBJ2-5 for the parts outside the CDR3, the full variable domain is KAGVTQTPRYLIKTRGQQVTLSCSPISGHRSVSWYQQTPGQGLQFLFEYFSETQRNKGNFPGRFSGRQFSNSRSEMNVSTLELGDSALYLCASSLDYGETQYFGPGTRLLVL.

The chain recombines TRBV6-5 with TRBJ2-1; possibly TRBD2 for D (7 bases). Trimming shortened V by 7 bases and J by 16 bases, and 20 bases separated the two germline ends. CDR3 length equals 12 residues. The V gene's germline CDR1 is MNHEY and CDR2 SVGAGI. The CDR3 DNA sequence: TGTGCCAGCACCAAACCTGGGGGGGCGCGCTTCTTC. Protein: CASTKPGGARFF.

CDR3 nucleotides: TGTGCCAGCGGCAGGTGGGGACAGAGATATTACAATGAGCAGTTCTTC. Protein product: CASGRWGQRYYNEQFF. The chain employs TRBV27 and TRBJ2-1; 7 bases align to TRBD1. V gave up 8 bases and J gave up 4 bases; unmatched junction bases: 14. The CDR3 sequence is 16 residues long. The germline gives CDR1 MNHEY, CDR2 SMNVEV (reference sequence).

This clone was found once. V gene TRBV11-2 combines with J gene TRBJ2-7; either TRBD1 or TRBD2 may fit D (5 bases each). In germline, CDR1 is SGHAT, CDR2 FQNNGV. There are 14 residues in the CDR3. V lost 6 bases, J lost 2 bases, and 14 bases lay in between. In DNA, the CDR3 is TGTGCCAGCAGTCGTACCGGGACCGCCTACGAGCAGTACTTC. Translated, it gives CASSRTGTAYEQYF.

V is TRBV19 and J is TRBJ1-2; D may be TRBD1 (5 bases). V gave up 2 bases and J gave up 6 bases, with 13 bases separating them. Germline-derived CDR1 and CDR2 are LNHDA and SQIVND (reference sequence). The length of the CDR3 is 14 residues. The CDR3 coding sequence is TGTGCCAGTAGTATACTTGGAGGGACCAATGGCTACACCTTC. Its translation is CASSILGGTNGYTF.

CDR3 amino acids: CASSLSPANYGYTF. CDR3 bases: TGTGCCAGCAGTTTATCTCCAGCTAACTATGGCTACACCTTC. The chain joins TRBV27 to TRBJ1-2; no firm D call. V was pared by 0 bases and J by 0 bases, with 5 bases between. Germline CDR1 is MNHEY and CDR2 is SMNVEV (reference sequence). The CDR3 length is 14 residues.

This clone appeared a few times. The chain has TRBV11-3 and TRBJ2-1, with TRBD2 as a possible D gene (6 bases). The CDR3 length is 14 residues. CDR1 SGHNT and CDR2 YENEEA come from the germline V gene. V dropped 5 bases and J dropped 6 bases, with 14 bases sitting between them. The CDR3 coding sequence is TGTGCCAGCAGCGCGGGACCAACTACCAATGAGCAGTTCTTC. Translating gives CASSAGPTTNEQFF.

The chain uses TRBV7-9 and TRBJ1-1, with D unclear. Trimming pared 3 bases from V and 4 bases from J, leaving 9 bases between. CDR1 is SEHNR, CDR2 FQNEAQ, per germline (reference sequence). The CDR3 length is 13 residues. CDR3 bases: TGTGCCAGCAGCTTGATGGACTCCACTGAAGCTTTCTTT. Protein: CASSLMDSTEAFF.

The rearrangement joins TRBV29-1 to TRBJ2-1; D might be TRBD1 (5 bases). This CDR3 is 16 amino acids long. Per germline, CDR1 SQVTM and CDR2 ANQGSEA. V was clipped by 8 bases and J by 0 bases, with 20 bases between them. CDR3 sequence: CSFRGSGSGSYNEQFF. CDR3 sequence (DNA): TGCAGCTTCAGAGGTTCAGGGTCCGGCTCCTACAATGAGCAGTTCTTC.

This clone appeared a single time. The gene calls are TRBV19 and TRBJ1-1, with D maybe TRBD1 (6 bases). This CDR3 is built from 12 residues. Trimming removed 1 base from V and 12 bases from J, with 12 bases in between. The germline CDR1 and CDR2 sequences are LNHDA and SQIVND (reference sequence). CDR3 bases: TGTGCCAGTAGTATAGCCGGGGGGCCAACTTTCTTT. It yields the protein CASSIAGGPTFF.

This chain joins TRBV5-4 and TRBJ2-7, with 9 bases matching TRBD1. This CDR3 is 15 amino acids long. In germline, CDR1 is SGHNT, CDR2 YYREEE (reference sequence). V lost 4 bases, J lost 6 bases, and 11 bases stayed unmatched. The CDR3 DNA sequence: TGTGCCAGCAGCCCCGCCGGACAGGGGAGGGGCGAGCAGTACTTC. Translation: CASSPAGQGRGEQYF.

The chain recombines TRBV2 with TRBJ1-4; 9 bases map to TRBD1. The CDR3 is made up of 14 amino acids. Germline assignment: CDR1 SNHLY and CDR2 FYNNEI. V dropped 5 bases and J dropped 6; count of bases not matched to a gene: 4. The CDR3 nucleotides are TGTGCCAGCAGTTTGACAGGGGGTTATGAAAAACTGTTTTTT. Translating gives CASSLTGGYEKLFF.

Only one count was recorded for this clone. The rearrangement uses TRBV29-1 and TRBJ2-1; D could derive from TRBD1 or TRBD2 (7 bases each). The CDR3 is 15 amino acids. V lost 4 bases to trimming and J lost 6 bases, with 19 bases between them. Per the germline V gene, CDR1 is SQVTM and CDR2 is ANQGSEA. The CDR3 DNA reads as TGCAGCGTTGGGGGGGGGACAGCTACGAGCAATGAGCAGTTCTTC. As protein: CSVGGGTATSNEQFF.

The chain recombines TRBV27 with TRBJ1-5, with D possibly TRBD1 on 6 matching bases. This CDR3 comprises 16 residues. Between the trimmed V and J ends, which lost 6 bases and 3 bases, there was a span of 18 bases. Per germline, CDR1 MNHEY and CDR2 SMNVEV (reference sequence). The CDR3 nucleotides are TGTGCCAGCAGGTCGGGCGGGGGGCTGAACAATCAGCCCCAGCATTTT. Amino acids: CASRSGGGLNNQPQHF.

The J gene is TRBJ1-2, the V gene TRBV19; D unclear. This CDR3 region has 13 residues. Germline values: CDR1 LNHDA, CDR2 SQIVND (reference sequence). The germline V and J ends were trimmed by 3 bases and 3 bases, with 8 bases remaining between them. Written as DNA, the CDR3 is TGTGCCAGTAGTATTGTGGATTACTATGGCTACACCTTC. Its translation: CASSIVDYYGYTF.

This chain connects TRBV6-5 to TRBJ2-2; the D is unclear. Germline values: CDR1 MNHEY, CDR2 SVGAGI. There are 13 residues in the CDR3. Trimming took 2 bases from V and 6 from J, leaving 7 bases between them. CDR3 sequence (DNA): TGTGCCAGCAGTTACCAATATCCCGGGGAGCTGTTTTTT. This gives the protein CASSYQYPGELFF.

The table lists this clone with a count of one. The CDR3 DNA follows: TGTGCCAGCAGCCCTCTAAGGGGGCCCTCCTACAATGAGCAGTTCTTC. Protein product: CASSPLRGPSYNEQFF. This chain uses TRBV7-3 with TRBJ2-1; 7 bases match TRBD1. Germline V CDR1 and CDR2: SGHTA, FQGTGA. The CDR3 runs to 16 residues. J was trimmed by 0 bases and V by 5 bases; bases with no gene match: 7.